Each of the 12 T cell receptor beta chains below was sequenced from the same sample in a study of OX40 agonist ivuxolimab in advanced cancers. Using immunoSEQ multiplex PCR, the repertoire was profiled, and TCRdb retains in-frame clones only, with some absent. The data contain 80,000 to 100,000 clones, approximately 94% of them singletons. The specimen was CD4+ or CD8+ T cells sorted from blood, collected in a trial of the OX40 agonist ivuxolimab. These receptors were obtained from an adult with an advanced solid tumor such as melanoma, head and neck, liver or kidney cancer.

The V and J genes are TRBV5-4 and TRBJ1-1; 9 bases agree with TRBD1. V lost 4 bases to trimming and J lost 6 bases; unmatched junction nucleotides: 7. The CDR3 length is 14 residues. Germline-derived CDR1 and CDR2 are SGHNT and YYREEE (reference sequence). As DNA, the CDR3 is TGTGCCAGCAGCCCAGGGACAGGGTTGGCTGAAGCTTTCTTT. Amino acid sequence: CASSPGTGLAEAFF.

V gene TRBV28 combines with J gene TRBJ2-1; 10 nucleotides align to TRBD2. V shed 6 bases and J 6 bases; nucleotides not matched to a gene: 2. The CDR3 sequence is 13 residues long. Germline V gene lookup returns CDR1 MDHEN and CDR2 SYDVKM. DNA for the CDR3: TGTGCCAGCAGCCTAGCGGGAGCCAATGAGCAGTTCTTC. It encodes CASSLAGANEQFF.

This sequence joins TRBV7-2 and TRBJ1-6; no clear D gene. The CDR3 totals 16 residues. Trimming removed 1 base from V and 2 bases from J, with 9 bases in between. Per germline, CDR1 SGHTA and CDR2 FQGNSA. CDR3 sequence (DNA): TGTGCCAGCAGCTTAGGGGTGGCGACCTATAATTCACCCCTCCACTTT. It codes for CASSLGVATYNSPLHF.

The CDR3 sequence is CASSFTRTGGGYGYTF. For the CDR3, the DNA is TGTGCCAGCAGCTTTACTCGGACAGGCGGGGGTTATGGCTACACCTTC. The gene calls are TRBV11-2 and TRBJ1-2; TRBD1 matches at 7 bases. Germline loops: CDR1 SGHAT, CDR2 FQNNGV. V was pared by 3 bases and J by 5 bases, with 12 bases of the junction left unmatched. The CDR3 covers 16 residues.

V and J are TRBV5-4 and TRBJ2-7; tentative D call: TRBD1 (6 bases). V was cut by 4 bases and J by 6 bases, with 11 bases left in between. The germline gives CDR1 SGHNT, CDR2 YYREEE (reference sequence). The CDR3 length is 12 residues. The CDR3 spells CASSGGPPEQYF. The CDR3 DNA reads TGTGCCAGCAGCGGGGGCCCTCCCGAGCAGTACTTC.

The J gene is TRBJ1-1, the V gene TRBV5-1; maybe TRBD1 (6 bases). Trimming took 0 bases from V and 4 from J, leaving 16 bases between them. The germline V gene encodes CDR1 SGHRS and CDR2 YFSETQ. The CDR3 covers 16 residues. CDR3 region: CASSLGNRDWGTEAFF. CDR3 DNA sequence: TGCGCCAGCAGCTTGGGGAACAGGGATTGGGGCACTGAAGCTTTCTTT.

The V and J genes are TRBV15 and TRBJ2-1; a possible D gene is TRBD2 (6 bases). CDR1 LNHNV and CDR2 YYDKDF come from the germline V gene (reference sequence). The V end was cut by 3 bases, the J end by 9 bases, with 18 bases between. The CDR3 length is 15 residues. The CDR3 DNA follows: TGTGCCACCAGCAGGAACGGGGGACCAGCTGCTGAGCAGTTCTTC. Residues: CATSRNGGPAAEQFF.

The gene calls are TRBV7-2 and TRBJ1-6; 9 bases align to TRBD1. Germline CDR1 SGHTA, CDR2 FQGNSA. Trimming removed 5 bases from V and 9 bases from J; junction bases left unmatched: 8. This CDR3 has 15 residues. CDR3 sequence (DNA): TGTGCCAGCAGCCTGGGACAGGGTTTATTTTCACCCCTCCACTTT. Protein sequence: CASSLGQGLFSPLHF. The variable domain in full, with the rest retrieved from reference TRBV7-2 and TRBJ1-6, is GAGVSQSPSNKVTEKGKDVELRCDPISGHTALYWYRQSLGQGLEFLIYFQGNSAPDKSGLPSDRFSAERTGGSVSTLTIQRTQQEDSAVYLCASSLGQGLFSPLHFGNGTRLTVT.

This chain connects TRBV7-9 to TRBJ1-2; TRBD1 aligns across 8 bases. The CDR3 is 17 residues long. Looked up from germline, CDR1 is SEHNR and CDR2 is FQNEAQ (reference sequence). The ends lost 6 bases at V and 1 base at J; junction bases unmatched: 13. CDR3 in DNA: TGTGCCAGCAGTATCGGACAGGGTAGAGGGAGTAACTATGGCTACACCTTC. It encodes CASSIGQGRGSNYGYTF.

The chain recombines TRBV29-1 with TRBJ2-7; TRBD1 aligns across 9 bases. This CDR3 contains 15 residues. CDR1 and CDR2 (germline): SQVTM, ANQGSEA. After removal of 6 bases from V and 4 bases from J, the junction contained 13 bases not matched to a gene. The CDR3 bases are TGCAGCGTCTTGAGGGGTGGGACAGGGACTTACGAGCAGTACTTC. Protein sequence: CSVLRGGTGTYEQYF.

This chain connects TRBV7-9 to TRBJ2-7, with D perhaps TRBD2 (6 bases). Germline CDR1 is SEHNR and CDR2 is FQNEAQ (reference sequence). CDR3 length equals 16 residues. V lost 7 bases and J lost 0, with 19 bases in between. CDR3 bases: TGTGCCAGCACCGAAAATCCCCCCGGGAGCTCCTACGAGCAGTACTTC. This translates into CASTENPPGSSYEQYF.

For this clone: The same CDR3 arises from other DNA sequences in this sample as well. The rearrangement uses TRBV18 and TRBJ2-5; a possible D gene is TRBD1 (6 bases). Trimming shortened V by 3 bases and J by 4 bases, and 9 bases separated the two germline ends. Germline CDR1 reads KGHSH; CDR2 reads LQKENI. The CDR3 totals 13 residues. The CDR3 loop is CASSPGQLETQYF. CDR3 bases: TGTGCCAGCTCACCCGGACAGTTAGAGACCCAGTACTTC.